This T cell receptor (beta chain) was documented in a study of T-cell memory formation after mild COVID-19. Points from the study as a whole: SARS-CoV-2 specificity was not confirmed for second-wave clones peaking on day 37.

The TCR alpha and TCR beta cDNA libraries, bearing sample barcodes and UMIs, were generated by 5'RACE using constant-segment primers. Each CDR3 protein gets one entry after TCRdb re-called the 5' RACE reads with MiXCR. The table has 550,000 to 600,000 distinct CDR3 sequences, roughly 17% seen once. CDR1 is SGHDT, CDR2 YYEEEE, per germline. This CDR3 comprises 13 residues. Trimming pared 3 bases from V and 5 bases from J, leaving 11 bases between. This clonotype occurred a few times. Its antigen is undetermined. The TCR sequence derives from an adult woman who had mild COVID-19 (a few samples of this study predate the infection). Cell type and time point are not known. Sequencing was performed on PBMCs or a T cell subset sorted from them (not recorded which). The chain recombines TRBV5-6 with TRBJ2-5; maybe TRBD1 (6 bases). CDR3: CASSYRVWETQYF. As DNA, the CDR3 is TGTGCCAGCAGCTACAGGGTTTGGGAGACCCAGTACTTC.